This entry features one T cell receptor beta chain sequence. The antigen is not known. The RNA input was roughly 0.45 to 1 ug, and it was reverse transcribed with random hexamers. The amplification used immunoSEQ multiplex PCR on TCR beta CDR3; it spanned 54 Vbeta and 13 Jbeta. TCRdb re-called the immunoSEQ multiplex PCR reads with MiXCR, one entry per CDR3 protein. The data show 150,000 or so distinct CDR3 sequences, roughly 95% seen once. This specimen comes from a study of CD8 T cells in Susac syndrome. Study information: Patients with Susac syndrome who were sequenced included 5 or 6 with active disease and eight in remission. Susac syndrome patients were untreated, on corticosteroids with some adding intravenous immunoglobulin, or on intravenous immunoglobulin only. Whole-study findings and limits: By the study's own acknowledgment, its TCR sequencing and HLA analysis included relatively few individuals.

After removal of 2 bases from V and 6 bases from J, the junction contained 8 bases not matched to a gene. Germline CDR1 DFQATT, CDR2 SNEGSKA (reference sequence). The CDR3 is 14 residues long. The sequence came from a human donor with Susac syndrome. The specimen sequenced was CD4+ T cells from PBMCs. This chain links TRBV20-1 with TRBJ2-7, with 9 positions matching TRBD1. Here the CDR3 DNA reads TGCAGTGCTAGACCCGGACAGGGGAGCGGCGAGCAGTACTTC. Protein: CSARPGQGSGEQYF.